Below are 20 T cell receptor beta chains sequenced from a single sample in a study of blood T cells in healthy people across ages. Then a second PCR, running roughly 7 to 11 cycles, was carried out with a sample-barcoded 5' primer and a J-beta primer mix. TCRdb itself ran the 5' RACE reads through MiXCR, one entry per CDR3 protein. The sample lists about 510,000 distinct CDR3 sequences, about a quarter occurring once. In addition, the sample was reused for a study of T cells of mothers and their children.

The sample comprised blood. Every receptor here comes from a boy between 2 and 15 years old in good health.

This clonotype was picked up a small number of times. V and J are TRBV5-1 and TRBJ2-2, with D perhaps matching TRBD2 (6 bases). The CDR3 totals 14 residues. Germline V gene sequence: CDR1 SGHRS, CDR2 YFSETQ. Trimming stripped 4 bases from V and 5 bases from J, with 12 bases between. As DNA, the CDR3 is TGCGCCAGCAGCGCGGGGACTTGGACCGGGGAGCTGTTTTTT. Amino acid sequence: CASSAGTWTGELFF. Combining the CDR3 with reference TRBV5-1 and TRBJ2-2 gives the whole variable domain KAGVTQTPRYLIKTRGQQVTLSCSPISGHRSVSWYQQTPGQGLQFLFEYFSETQRNKGNFPGRFSGRQFSNSRSEMNVSTLELGDSALYLCASSAGTWTGELFFGEGSRLTVL.

There are a few counts of this clonotype. Compared with germline, one end of the junction differs, possibly owing to a read error. The chain combines TRBV3-1 with TRBJ2-7; a weak D match, TRBD1 (6 bases). The germline V gene has CDR1 LGHDT and CDR2 YNNKEL (reference sequence). The CDR3 is made up of 16 amino acids. CDR3: CAGSQDFDRRAYEQYF. CDR3 nucleotide sequence: TGTGCCGGCAGCCAAGATTTCGACAGGAGAGCCTACGAGCAGTACTTC.

This clonotype was detected only a few times. The chain uses TRBV5-5 and TRBJ2-5; D possibly uses TRBD1 or TRBD2 (5 bases each). The CDR3 loop spans 13 amino acids. Trimming removed 5 bases at V and 5 bases at J, with 13 bases between. The germline gives CDR1 SGHKS, CDR2 YYEKEE (reference sequence). The CDR3 DNA reads as TGTGCCAGCAGATGGGGACCGGGGGAGACCCAGTACTTC. Its protein product is CASRWGPGETQYF.

V and J are TRBV28 and TRBJ2-4, with TRBD2 matching 13 bases. The CDR3 runs to 16 residues. The germline gives CDR1 MDHEN, CDR2 SYDVKM. The junction had 5 bases not matched to a gene; V was cut back by 5 bases and J by 4 bases. The CDR3 DNA is TGTGCCAGCAGTGCAGGACTAGCGGGAGTAAAAAACATTCAGTACTTC. It encodes CASSAGLAGVKNIQYF.

This clonotype has more than one count but fewer than ten. The chain links TRBV4-3 to TRBJ1-4, with a tentative D call TRBD1 (5 bases). This CDR3 has 16 amino acids. Per the germline V gene, CDR1 is LGHNA and CDR2 is YSLEER. Between the trimmed V and J ends, which lost 0 bases and 5 bases, there was a span of 13 bases. CDR3 sequence reads: CASSQDIGVLNEKLFF. CDR3 DNA: TGCGCCAGCAGCCAAGACATAGGGGTGCTCAATGAAAAACTGTTTTTT.

This rearrangement joins TRBV7-9 to TRBJ2-1; a possible D gene is TRBD1 (5 bases). Trimming pared 5 bases from V and 4 bases from J, leaving 9 bases between. CDR1 is SEHNR and CDR2 is FQNEAQ in the germline V gene (reference sequence). The CDR3 sequence is 13 residues long. The CDR3 DNA follows: TGTGCCAGCAGCATAGGGGAATACAATGAGCAGTTCTTC. Translated: CASSIGEYNEQFF. The full variable domain, in which reference TRBV7-9 and TRBJ2-1 provide the parts outside the CDR3, is DTGVSQNPRHKITKRGQNVTFRCDPISEHNRLYWYRQTLGQGPEFLTYFQNEAQLEKSRLLSDRFSAERPKGSFSTLEIQRTEQGDSAMYLCASSIGEYNEQFFGPGTRLTVL.

This chain joins TRBV20-1 and TRBJ2-3; a possible D gene is TRBD2 (5 bases). The ends were cut back, 5 bases at V and 3 bases at J, with 15 bases in the middle. The CDR3 runs to 14 residues. The germline CDR1 and CDR2 sequences are DFQATT and SNEGSKA (reference sequence). The DNA of the CDR3 is TGCAGTGCTCTGAGGGCTCTACGTACAGATACGCAGTATTTT. Translating it yields CSALRALRTDTQYF.

The table lists this clonotype with a few counts. V usage is TRBV12-3 or TRBV12-4 and J usage is TRBJ2-3, with 11 bases that match TRBD2. This CDR3 is built from 17 residues. The V segment lost 6 bases and the J segment 6 bases; nucleotides outside the gene matches: 14. Here the CDR3 DNA reads TGTGCCAGCAGCCAGAGCCTAGCGGGAGGCCCCCCCGATACGCAGTATTTT. This codes for CASSQSLAGGPPDTQYF.

The CDR3 nucleotides read TGTGCCAGCAGCCCCCAGGTGGGGGGACTAGTCACCGGGGAGCTGTTTTTT. Translating gives CASSPQVGGLVTGELFF. The chain carries TRBV9 and TRBJ2-2; 8 nucleotides match TRBD2. V was pared by 4 bases and J by 4 bases, with 12 bases of the junction left unmatched. Per the germline V gene, CDR1 is SGDLS and CDR2 is YYNGEE. This CDR3 region has 17 residues.

This clonotype was detected many times. The chain is built from TRBV7-2 and TRBJ2-5; D might be TRBD1 or TRBD2, each matching 6 bases. The germline gives CDR1 SGHTA, CDR2 FQGNSA. This CDR3 contains 14 residues. V dropped 5 bases and J dropped 3 bases, with 13 bases sitting between them. The CDR3, as DNA: TGTGCCAGCAGCCGAGGGGGGATAAAAGAGACCCAGTACTTC. It encodes CASSRGGIKETQYF.

DNA for the CDR3: TGTGCCACTGGGGACAGGGATAATTCACCCCTCCACTTT. Translating it yields CATGDRDNSPLHF. The J gene is TRBJ1-6, the V gene TRBV15; TRBD1 aligns across 9 bases. Germline V CDR1 and CDR2: LNHNV, YYDKDF (reference sequence). CDR3 length equals 13 residues. The V segment lost 9 bases and the J segment 5 bases; nucleotides outside the gene matches: 2.

V is TRBV20-1 and J is TRBJ2-7, with D tentatively TRBD2 (5 bases). Trimming took off 0 bases at V and 0 bases at J, with 15 bases between the two ends. Germline V gene sequence: CDR1 DFQATT, CDR2 SNEGSKA (reference sequence). The CDR3 has 16 residues. CDR3 region: CSARDPQRRDSYEQYF. CDR3 nucleotide sequence: TGCAGTGCTAGAGATCCCCAGCGCCGGGACTCCTACGAGCAGTACTTC.

The gene calls are TRBV6-2 or TRBV6-3 and TRBJ2-7; 10 bases map to TRBD2. This CDR3 is built from 14 residues. The V gene's germline CDR1 is MNHEY and CDR2 SVGEGT. Trimming cost V 6 bases and J 9 bases; bases outside gene matches: 11. The CDR3 DNA sequence: TGTGCCAGCAGACTCCAGGTAGCGGGAGGCTGGCAGTACTTC. Residues: CASRLQVAGGWQYF.

The V call is TRBV29-1, the J call TRBJ1-1; the D gene is possibly TRBD1 (5 bases). The V end lost 2 bases, the J end lost 0 bases, and 10 bases lay between the germline ends. CDR3 length equals 14 residues. Germline V gene lookup returns CDR1 SQVTM and CDR2 ANQGSEA. The CDR3 is CSVERRGLNTEAFF. CDR3 DNA: TGCAGCGTTGAACGACGGGGCCTGAACACTGAAGCTTTCTTT.

The V gene is TRBV5-1, the J gene TRBJ1-3, with TRBD1 as a possible D gene (6 bases). The ends were cut back, 7 bases at V and 0 bases at J, with 11 bases in the middle. The germline V gene encodes CDR1 SGHRS and CDR2 YFSETQ. The CDR3 sequence is 14 residues long. CDR3 protein: CASHGGLSGNTIYF. The CDR3 coding sequence is TGCGCCAGCCATGGGGGCCTCTCTGGAAACACCATATATTTT.

This clonotype has only a few counts. The chain recombines TRBV11-2 with TRBJ2-2, with 8 nucleotides matching TRBD1. V was clipped by 4 bases and J by 1 base; unmatched bases: 2. The CDR3 covers 15 residues. Germline CDR1 reads SGHAT; CDR2 reads FQNNGV. DNA for the CDR3: TGTGCCAGCAGCTCTGACAGGGGGAACACCGGGGAGCTGTTTTTT. As protein: CASSSDRGNTGELFF.

The chain recombines TRBV19 with TRBJ2-5; D is ambiguous. CDR3 length equals 13 residues. Deletions cut 1 base from V and 5 bases from J, with 8 bases between. Germline V gene data show CDR1 as LNHDA and CDR2 as SQIVND (reference sequence). The CDR3 bases are TGTGCCAGTAGTATAGGGAGTGTGGAGACCCAGTACTTC. Translation gives CASSIGSVETQYF.

The chain employs TRBV6-6 and TRBJ1-5; weak D call: TRBD1 (5 bases). In germline, CDR1 is MNHNY, CDR2 SVGAGI (reference sequence). This CDR3 is built from 15 residues. Trimming stripped 2 bases from V and 3 bases from J, with 11 bases between. The CDR3 sequence is CASSYAKGTNQPQHF. The CDR3 DNA reads as TGTGCCAGCAGTTACGCCAAGGGGACCAATCAGCCCCAGCATTTT.

The V gene is TRBV5-1, the J gene TRBJ2-1; 9 bases agree with TRBD2. Unmatched junction bases numbered 10, after V lost 0 bases and J lost 0 bases. Looked up from germline, CDR1 is SGHRS and CDR2 is YFSETQ. The CDR3 loop spans 19 amino acids. The CDR3 DNA follows: TGCGCCAGCAGCTTGGGTAGCGGGGGATCCAAGAGCTCCTACAATGAGCAGTTCTTC. Amino acid sequence: CASSLGSGGSKSSYNEQFF.

The chain employs TRBV5-5 and TRBJ2-4; 15 nucleotides agree with TRBD2. The CDR3 sequence is 21 residues long. V shed 1 base, J shed 0 bases, and the junction held 11 bases outside the gene matches. Germline V gene lookup returns CDR1 SGHKS and CDR2 YYEKEE (reference sequence). DNA of the CDR3: TGTGCCAGCAGCTTGAAGGGACTAGCGGGGGGACCTACGCTAGCCAAAAACATTCAGTACTTC. It yields the protein CASSLKGLAGGPTLAKNIQYF.